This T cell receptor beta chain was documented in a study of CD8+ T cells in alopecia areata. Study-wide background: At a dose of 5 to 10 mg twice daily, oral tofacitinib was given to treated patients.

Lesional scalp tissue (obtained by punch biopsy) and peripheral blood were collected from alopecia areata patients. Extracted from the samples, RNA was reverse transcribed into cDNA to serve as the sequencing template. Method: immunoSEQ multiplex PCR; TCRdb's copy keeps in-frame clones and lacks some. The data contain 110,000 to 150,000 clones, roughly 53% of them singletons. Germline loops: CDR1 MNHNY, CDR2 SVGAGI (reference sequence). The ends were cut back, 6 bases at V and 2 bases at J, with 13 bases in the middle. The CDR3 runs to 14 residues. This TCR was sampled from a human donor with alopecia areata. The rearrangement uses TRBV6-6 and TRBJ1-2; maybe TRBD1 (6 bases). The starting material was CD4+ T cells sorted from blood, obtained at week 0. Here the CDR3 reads CASSLQGPNYGYTF. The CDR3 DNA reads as TGTGCCAGCAGCCTACAGGGCCCCAACTATGGCTACACCTTC.